This T cell receptor (beta chain) came from a study of T cells in Graves' hyperthyroidism and ophthalmopathy. RNA transcripts provided the source from which TCR beta CDR3 regions were amplified. RT-PCR in the first round (using the HTBI primer set) targeted the TCR CDR3. One entry per CDR3 protein results from TCRdb running MiXCR on the multiplex PCR reads. This sample has some 650,000 distinct CDR3 sequences, with more than 15% found just once. Concerning this clonotype itself: Its antigen remains unknown.

Study-level points and caveats: In the analysis, a 13 V-J model separated ophthalmopathy from stable hyperthyroidism.

CDR1 is LGHNA and CDR2 is YNFKEQ in the germline V gene. This CDR3 is 14 amino acids long. V dropped 3 bases and J dropped 5; count of bases not matched to a gene: 5. This sequence was found in a woman aged 40 to 55 with Graves' ophthalmopathy. This chain joins TRBV4-2 and TRBJ1-1, with 8 bases fitting TRBD1. Sequenced sample: blood. CDR3 sequence: CASSHRQGKTEAFF. DNA of the CDR3: TGTGCCAGCAGCCACAGACAGGGGAAGACTGAAGCTTTCTTT.